Below are 25 T cell receptor beta chains sequenced from a single sample in a study of T-cell memory formation after mild COVID-19 (dated by TCRdb to the early 2020s). Receptor amplification or capture employed 5' RACE. Sequencing was performed on an Illumina NovaSeq 6000. TCRdb itself trimmed the public reads at Q25 with fastp, ran MiXCR and retained productive beta chains. Here each entry gathers all rows of one CDR3 protein and keeps the most common genes and DNA. The sample contains a few hundred thousand distinct CDR3 sequences, 20% to 25% of them found a single time. Jointly, the top ten make up around 12% of the sample. Sequenced: PBMCs or a T cell subset sorted from them (not recorded which). The receptors derive from an adult woman who had mild COVID-19 (a few samples of this study predate the infection). The sample titles of this study are shuffled in the database, so cell type and time point are left out; the donor was told from shared clones.

The chain combines TRBV5-4 with TRBJ2-7, with 10 bases that match TRBD1. This CDR3 spans 17 amino acids. V trimming: 4 bases; J trimming: 6 bases; junction bases outside the gene matches: 16. Germline V lookup: CDR1 SGHNT, CDR2 YYREEE (reference sequence). The CDR3 DNA reads TGTGCCAGCAGCCCCGAGCCGGGGGACAGGGGCCTCTTCGAGCAGTACTTC. Translating it yields CASSPEPGDRGLFEQYF.

Only a few counts were recorded for this clonotype. This sequence joins TRBV5-1 and TRBJ2-5, with a weak D call TRBD2 (6 bases). Germline CDR1 is SGHRS and CDR2 is YFSETQ. The V gene lost 4 bases and the J gene lost 2 bases, with 18 bases spanning the gap. The CDR3 covers 16 residues. The CDR3 DNA follows: TGCGCCAGCAGCCCCGACGGGTGGGCGGGGCAAGAGACCCAGTACTTC. Its translation is CASSPDGWAGQETQYF.

This clonotype was counted a few times. The chain employs TRBV3-1 and TRBJ1-1, with D possibly matching TRBD1 (5 bases). The CDR3 spans 15 residues. V dropped 0 bases and J dropped 4 bases, with 12 bases sitting between them. The germline V gene encodes CDR1 LGHDT and CDR2 YNNKEL (reference sequence). CDR3 protein: CASSQEGTERTEAFF. The CDR3 region has the DNA TGTGCCAGCAGCCAAGAAGGGACGGAACGCACTGAAGCTTTCTTT.

V and J are TRBV4-1 and TRBJ2-2; unclear D gene. The CDR3 is 16 amino acids. The V gene lost 1 base and the J gene lost 3 bases, with 12 bases spanning the gap. Germline lookup yields CDR1 MGHRA and CDR2 YSYEKL. This CDR3 reads CASSQVAGSYTGELFF. CDR3 bases: TGCGCCAGCAGCCAAGTGGCTGGTAGCTACACCGGGGAGCTGTTTTTT.

A few counts support this clonotype. This chain uses TRBV7-3 with TRBJ2-7; 14 nucleotides align to TRBD2. Trimming removed 5 bases from V and 3 bases from J; junction bases left unmatched: 6. In germline, CDR1 is SGHTA, CDR2 FQGTGA. This CDR3 spans 16 amino acids. CDR3 sequence: CASSPTGTSGSYEQYF. The CDR3 nucleotides read TGTGCCAGCAGCCCCACGGGGACTAGCGGGAGCTACGAGCAGTACTTC.

The rearrangement links TRBV6-6 to TRBJ2-7, with D perhaps matching TRBD1 or TRBD2 (6 bases each). CDR3 length: 16 amino acids. CDR1 and CDR2 from the germline V gene are MNHNY and SVGAGI (reference sequence). Trimming took off 5 bases at V and 3 bases at J, with 20 bases between the two ends. The CDR3 DNA sequence: TGTGCCAGCAGTACCCTCGGGGGCGGGGTGAGCTACGAGCAGTACTTC. Translated: CASSTLGGGVSYEQYF.

This clonotype was observed a few times. V and J are TRBV18 and TRBJ2-2; no reliable D call. The CDR3 covers 18 residues. Germline CDR1 is KGHSH and CDR2 is LQKENI. The V and J ends lost 3 bases and 6 bases respectively, with 23 bases between them. The CDR3: CASSPVRAAQAPAGELFF. CDR3 nucleotides: TGTGCCAGCTCACCCGTTCGGGCAGCTCAAGCCCCGGCCGGGGAGCTGTTTTTT.

The rearrangement joins TRBV11-2 to TRBJ2-3, with D possibly called TRBD1 or TRBD2 (6 bases each). The CDR3 totals 14 residues. Germline CDR1 SGHAT, CDR2 FQNNGV. V was shortened by 5 bases and J by 1 base, with 10 bases between the two germline ends. CDR3 loop: CASSGGLGTDTQYF. The CDR3 DNA follows: TGTGCCAGCAGCGGGGGGCTAGGCACAGATACGCAGTATTTT.

In this sample, this clonotype turned up a few times. This chain connects TRBV7-9 to TRBJ2-1; the D is unclear. The germline V gene encodes CDR1 SEHNR and CDR2 FQNEAQ (reference sequence). The ends were cut back, 1 base at V and 2 bases at J, with 9 bases in the middle. The CDR3 spans 15 residues. CDR3 residues: CASSLVPSPYNEQFF. In DNA form, the CDR3 reads TGTGCCAGCAGCTTAGTACCCAGTCCCTACAATGAGCAGTTCTTC.

The CDR3 loop reads CASRGSVGTSVYEQYF. The CDR3 DNA reads TGTGCCAGCAGAGGCAGTGTTGGGACTAGCGTCTACGAGCAGTACTTC. V is TRBV6-5 and J is TRBJ2-7, with 10 nucleotides matching TRBD2. The CDR3 covers 16 residues. Germline trimming cut 6 bases from V and 3 bases from J; bases unmatched to any gene: 11. The germline gives CDR1 MNHEY, CDR2 SVGAGI.

The rearrangement uses TRBV6-5 and TRBJ2-2; 11 nucleotides match TRBD2. J lost 8 bases, V lost 8 bases, and 7 bases had no gene match. Germline lookup yields CDR1 MNHEY and CDR2 SVGAGI. The CDR3 consists of 14 residues. The CDR3 protein is CASVVAGGQGELFF. The CDR3 DNA follows: TGTGCCAGCGTGGTAGCGGGAGGGCAAGGGGAGCTGTTTTTT.

The chain has TRBV4-1 and TRBJ2-4; D is unresolved. In germline, CDR1 is MGHRA, CDR2 YSYEKL. V was clipped by 1 base and J by 0 bases, with 13 bases between them. This CDR3 has 17 amino acids. The CDR3 bases are TGCGCCAGCAGCCAAGTTGATGCAGCGATAGCCAAAAACATTCAGTACTTC. Translated, it gives CASSQVDAAIAKNIQYF.

This clonotype has ten or more counts. The chain carries TRBV9 and TRBJ2-3, with D hard to call. Germline CDR1 SGDLS, CDR2 YYNGEE. This CDR3 is 13 amino acids long. Deletions cut 0 bases from V and 5 bases from J, with 7 bases between. The CDR3, as DNA: TGTGCCAGCAGCGTAGGGTCAGGAGATACGCAGTATTTT. Protein sequence: CASSVGSGDTQYF. Looking up the rest from reference TRBV9 and TRBJ2-3 gives the full variable domain: DSGVTQTPKHLITATGQRVTLRCSPRSGDLSVYWYQQSLDQGLQFLIQYYNGEERAKGNILERFSAQQFPDLHSELNLSSLELGDSALYFCASSVGSGDTQYFGPGTRLTVL.

V is TRBV12-3 or TRBV12-4 and J is TRBJ1-5; TRBD1 is a possible D gene (6 bases). The CDR3 runs to 14 residues. V was pared by 3 bases and J by 2 bases, with 8 bases between. The CDR3 sequence is CASSFGGRNQPQHF. For the CDR3, the DNA is TGTGCCAGCAGTTTCGGGGGCCGCAATCAGCCCCAGCATTTT.

In this sample, this clonotype turned up many times. The chain uses TRBV5-5 and TRBJ1-1; D gene ambiguous. Germline-derived CDR1 and CDR2 are SGHKS and YYEKEE (reference sequence). This CDR3 has 14 amino acids. V dropped 4 bases and J dropped 1 base, with 11 bases sitting between them. The CDR3 sequence is CASSLPVSNTEAFF. The CDR3 DNA is TGTGCCAGCAGCCTACCCGTGTCGAACACTGAAGCTTTCTTT.

The rearrangement links TRBV5-1 to TRBJ2-3, with TRBD1 identical over 7 bases. V shed 5 bases and J 0 bases; nucleotides not matched to a gene: 6. CDR1 and CDR2 from the germline V gene are SGHRS and YFSETQ. There are 15 residues in the CDR3. In DNA, the CDR3 is TGCGCCAGCAGTAGAGACAGGGATAGCACAGATACGCAGTATTTT. Translation: CASSRDRDSTDTQYF. The whole variable domain, filled in from reference TRBV5-1 and TRBJ2-3, reads KAGVTQTPRYLIKTRGQQVTLSCSPISGHRSVSWYQQTPGQGLQFLFEYFSETQRNKGNFPGRFSGRQFSNSRSEMNVSTLELGDSALYLCASSRDRDSTDTQYFGPGTRLTVL.

CDR3 loop: CASSQGRAGKNTEAFF. CDR3 coding DNA: TGCGCCAGCAGCCAAGGAAGGGCAGGCAAGAACACTGAAGCTTTCTTT. This chain connects TRBV4-1 to TRBJ1-1; D gene ambiguous. The germline V gene encodes CDR1 MGHRA and CDR2 YSYEKL. The CDR3 length is 16 residues. Trimming pared 1 base from V and 1 base from J, leaving 13 bases between.

V gene TRBV24-1 combines with J gene TRBJ2-3; D may be TRBD1 or TRBD2 (5 bases each). The germline V gene has CDR1 KGHDR and CDR2 SFDVKD. The V gene lost 4 bases and the J gene lost 2 bases, with 15 bases spanning the gap. This CDR3 has 16 amino acids. As DNA, the CDR3 is TGTGCCACCAGTGAGGAGACAGCGGCCCCCACAGATACGCAGTATTTT. This translates into CATSEETAAPTDTQYF.

Only a few counts were recorded for this clonotype. The chain carries TRBV15 and TRBJ1-1, with unresolved D. CDR1 LNHNV and CDR2 YYDKDF come from the germline V gene (reference sequence). The V and J ends lost 0 bases and 7 bases respectively, with 12 bases between them. This CDR3 spans 14 amino acids. The CDR3 coding sequence is TGTGCCACCAGCAGAGATCTCGGAGGTAGTGAAGCTTTCTTT. Amino acids: CATSRDLGGSEAFF. The variable domain in full, completed from reference TRBV15 and TRBJ1-1, reads DAMVIQNPRYQVTQFGKPVTLSCSQTLNHNVMYWYQQKSSQAPKLLFHYYDKDFNNEADTPDNFQSRRPNTSFCFLDIRSPGLGDTAMYLCATSRDLGGSEAFFGQGTRLTVV.

This clonotype was counted only a few times. An end of the junction does not agree with germline; a read error may underlie this. V usage is TRBV20-1 and J usage is TRBJ2-1; 15 nucleotides match TRBD2. The CDR3 loop spans 16 amino acids. Germline assignment: CDR1 DFQATT and CDR2 SNEGSKA (reference sequence). The CDR3 DNA follows: TGCAGTGCTAGAGAACCGCGGACTAGCGGGGGGGCCCCAAGGTTGTTC. Protein: CSAREPRTSGGAPRLF.

The chain employs TRBV7-6 and TRBJ1-1; weak D call: TRBD1 (5 bases). This CDR3 has 11 amino acids. Deletions cut 11 bases from V and 4 bases from J, with 11 bases between. Germline V gene lookup returns CDR1 SGHVS and CDR2 FNYEAQ. The CDR3 DNA reads TGTGCCCCCTCGGGGGGCACTGAAGCTTTCTTT. Encoded protein: CAPSGGTEAFF.

The table lists this clonotype with a few counts. The gene calls are TRBV5-4 and TRBJ2-3; TRBD2 matches 8 bases. CDR1 is SGHNT and CDR2 is YYREEE in the germline V gene (reference sequence). V shed 3 bases and J 1 base; nucleotides not matched to a gene: 4. CDR3 length equals 15 residues. The CDR3 loop is CASSWSGRRTDTQYF. CDR3 DNA: TGTGCCAGCAGCTGGAGCGGGAGACGCACAGATACGCAGTATTTT.

The chain has TRBV5-1 and TRBJ1-1; D may be TRBD1 (5 bases). CDR3 length: 15 residues. Per the germline V gene, CDR1 is SGHRS and CDR2 is YFSETQ. Trimming removed 4 bases at V and 1 base at J, with 14 bases between. CDR3 nucleotide sequence: TGCGCCAGCAGCACGCTACCGGGACGGAACACTGAAGCTTTCTTT. Its translation: CASSTLPGRNTEAFF.

The CDR3 reads CASSFAGNYEQYF. CDR3 nucleotide sequence: TGCGCCAGCAGCTTTGCAGGGAACTACGAGCAGTACTTC. The V and J genes are TRBV5-1 and TRBJ2-7; D might be TRBD1 (5 bases). The CDR3 has 13 residues. V lost 2 bases to trimming and J lost 3 bases, with 9 bases between them. Germline V lookup: CDR1 SGHRS, CDR2 YFSETQ. The full variable domain, completed using reference TRBV5-1 and TRBJ2-7, is KAGVTQTPRYLIKTRGQQVTLSCSPISGHRSVSWYQQTPGQGLQFLFEYFSETQRNKGNFPGRFSGRQFSNSRSEMNVSTLELGDSALYLCASSFAGNYEQYFGPGTRLTVT.

The chain carries TRBV28 and TRBJ2-7; D perhaps matches TRBD1 (7 bases). Trimming took 5 bases from V and 4 from J, leaving 18 bases between them. Germline CDR1 is MDHEN and CDR2 is SYDVKM. This CDR3 region has 15 residues. In nucleotides, the CDR3 is TGTGCCAGCAGTCAATCCCCCCAGGGGGGATACGAGCAGTACTTC. Translated, it gives CASSQSPQGGYEQYF.